These 21 T cell receptor beta chains were sequenced from one sample in a study of blood T cell repertoires in COVID-19. Produced via immunoSEQ multiplex PCR; TCRdb's table is partial and in-frame only. The repertoire holds under 350,000 clones, around 86% seen once, with under 3% in the top ten. Sequencing was done on a sample of PBMCs or T cells enriched from blood (not recorded which). These receptors were collected from a young woman who had recovered from COVID-19.

This sequence joins TRBV5-8 and TRBJ1-5; D possibly corresponds to TRBD1 (5 bases). Trimming took off 4 bases at V and 3 bases at J, with 11 bases between the two ends. This CDR3 spans 14 amino acids. CDR1 is SGHTS, CDR2 YDEGEE, per germline. In DNA form, the CDR3 reads TGTGCCAGCAGCCCCCCAGGGTTCAATCAGCCCCAGCATTTT. Amino acids: CASSPPGFNQPQHF.

CDR3 in amino acids: CASSEQGEETQYF. The DNA for the CDR3 is TGTGCCAGCAGTGAACAAGGGGAAGAGACCCAGTACTTC. The V gene is TRBV6-1, the J gene TRBJ2-5, with D perhaps matching TRBD1 (5 bases). The V and J ends lost 2 bases and 3 bases respectively, with 7 bases between them. Germline CDR1 and CDR2: MNHNS and SASEGT. This CDR3 contains 13 residues.

The chain employs TRBV6-5 and TRBJ1-1, with D unclear. CDR3 length: 12 residues. Per the germline V gene, CDR1 is MNHEY and CDR2 is SVGAGI. Trimming took 4 bases from V and 10 from J, leaving 13 bases between them. The CDR3 coding sequence is TGTGCCAGCAGTTCCTATCATCCCTCAGCTTTCTTT. Amino acid sequence: CASSSYHPSAFF.

The genes are TRBV7-2 and TRBJ1-1; D is perhaps TRBD1 (5 bases). V was clipped by 4 bases and J by 3 bases, with 15 bases between them. The CDR3 extends over 15 amino acids. The germline V gene has CDR1 SGHTA and CDR2 FQGNSA. In nucleotides, the CDR3 is TGTGCCAGCAGCTCTTGGGTCAGGGTGGACACTGAAGCTTTCTTT. This codes for CASSSWVRVDTEAFF.

The chain couples TRBV7-6 to TRBJ2-6; D perhaps matches TRBD2 (7 bases). The CDR3 covers 17 residues. The V gene lost 5 bases and the J gene lost 0 bases, with 14 bases spanning the gap. Germline CDR1 and CDR2: SGHVS and FNYEAQ. The CDR3 nucleotides read TGTGCCAGCAGCCTCCTGAGGGGGGGCTCTGGGGCCAACGTCCTGACTTTC. This encodes CASSLLRGGSGANVLTF.

The gene calls are TRBV10-3 and TRBJ1-1, with TRBD1 matching over 11 bases. V trimming: 4 bases; J trimming: 0 bases; junction bases outside the gene matches: 10. Germline CDR1 and CDR2: ENHRY and SYGVKD. The CDR3 has 18 amino acids. This CDR3 reads CAISVNRDRGLVNTEAFF. In nucleotides, the CDR3 is TGTGCCATCAGTGTAAACCGGGACAGGGGGTTAGTGAACACTGAAGCTTTCTTT.

This CDR3 reads CASSDNRGAGYTF. Here the CDR3 DNA reads TGTGCCAGCAGCGACAACAGGGGTGCCGGCTACACCTTC. J is TRBJ1-2 and V is TRBV7-8; the match to TRBD1 covers 7 bases. CDR1 is SGHVS and CDR2 is FQNEAQ in the germline V gene. The junction had 8 bases not matched to a gene; V was cut back by 5 bases and J by 8 bases. The CDR3 totals 13 residues.

This chain connects TRBV9 to TRBJ2-1; possible D gene TRBD2, 5 bases. Germline CDR1 SGDLS, CDR2 YYNGEE. The length of the CDR3 is 15 residues. The ends were cut back, 6 bases at V and 0 bases at J, with 13 bases in the middle. The CDR3, as DNA: TGTGCCAGCACCGTGGGGAGTGCCTCCTACAATGAGCAGTTCTTC. Encoded protein: CASTVGSASYNEQFF.

This sequence joins TRBV28 and TRBJ2-3, with 9 nucleotides matching TRBD1. V dropped 5 bases and J dropped 5; count of bases not matched to a gene: 11. Germline values: CDR1 MDHEN, CDR2 SYDVKM. CDR3 size: 16 residues. DNA of the CDR3: TGTGCCAGCAGTACCAGCTGGACAGGGGCTCGAGATACGCAGTATTTT. This sequence encodes CASSTSWTGARDTQYF. Together with reference TRBV28 and TRBJ2-3, the CDR3 gives the full variable domain: DVKVTQSSRYLVKRTGEKVFLECVQDMDHENMFWYRQDPGLGLRLIYFSYDVKMKEKGDIPEGYSVSREKKERFSLILESASTNQTSMYLCASSTSWTGARDTQYFGPGTRLTVL.

The genes are TRBV10-1 and TRBJ2-3; 8 bases fit TRBD2. Germline assignment: CDR1 WNHNN and CDR2 SYGVQD (reference sequence). The CDR3 contains 13 residues. V was pared by 6 bases and J by 8 bases, with 7 bases of the junction left unmatched. As DNA, the CDR3 is TGCGCCAGCAGGTCTAGCGGGTTCGGTACGCAGTATTTT. It specifies CASRSSGFGTQYF.

This chain links TRBV27 with TRBJ1-5; 9 bases align to TRBD1. The CDR3 spans 14 residues. Trimming at V came to 6 bases and at J to 4 bases, leaving 4 bases not matched to a gene. CDR1 is MNHEY, CDR2 SMNVEV, per germline (reference sequence). The CDR3 DNA follows: TGTGCCAGCAGACCCGGGACAGGGAATCAGCCCCAGCATTTT. This gives the protein CASRPGTGNQPQHF.

About this clone: A junction boundary mismatches the germline segment, possibly from a read error. The rearrangement joins TRBV4-3 to TRBJ2-1; TRBD1 agrees at 7 bases. The CDR3 runs 16 residues. CDR1 is LGHNA and CDR2 is YSLEER in the germline V gene. CDR3 sequence (DNA): TGCGCCAGCAGCCGGGAGAGGGGGCGGATCTACGATGAGCAGTTCTTC. This translates into CASSRERGRIYDEQFF.

The chain couples TRBV11-2 to TRBJ2-1; 7 nucleotides line up with TRBD1. Unmatched junction bases numbered 6, after V lost 2 bases and J lost 2 bases. This CDR3 is 16 amino acids long. Germline V CDR1 and CDR2: SGHAT, FQNNGV. DNA for the CDR3: TGTGCCAGCAGCTTAAGCCCGGGACAGACCTACAATGAGCAGTTCTTC. Amino acid sequence: CASSLSPGQTYNEQFF.

This chain joins TRBV28 and TRBJ2-5, with TRBD2 matching over 8 bases. Germline V gives CDR1 MDHEN, CDR2 SYDVKM. The CDR3 loop spans 14 amino acids. Germline trimming cut 2 bases from V and 2 bases from J; bases unmatched to any gene: 1. CDR3 sequence: CASSLQRGQETQYF. The CDR3 nucleotides are TGTGCCAGCAGTTTACAGCGGGGGCAAGAGACCCAGTACTTC.

The V gene is TRBV7-8, the J gene TRBJ1-3; D gene uncertain. The germline CDR1 and CDR2 sequences are SGHVS and FQNEAQ. The CDR3 extends over 18 amino acids. V gave up 0 bases and J gave up 0 bases, with 15 bases separating them. The CDR3 loop is CASSLALVPDASGNTIYF. Here the CDR3 DNA reads TGTGCCAGCAGCTTAGCGCTAGTCCCAGACGCCTCTGGAAACACCATATATTTT.

This clone was seen a few times. V and J are TRBV6-5 and TRBJ2-7; possibly TRBD2 for D (7 bases). The ends were cut back, 4 bases at V and 3 bases at J, with 16 bases in the middle. The CDR3 is made up of 15 amino acids. The germline V gene encodes CDR1 MNHEY and CDR2 SVGAGI. The CDR3 DNA reads TGTGCCAGCAGTTGGAACCCAGGGGAGGGCTACGAGCAGTACTTC. This encodes CASSWNPGEGYEQYF.

V gene TRBV7-9 combines with J gene TRBJ2-5; possibly TRBD2 for D (6 bases). Trimming stripped 1 base from V and 2 bases from J, with 8 bases between. The CDR3 runs to 14 residues. The germline gives CDR1 SEHNR, CDR2 FQNEAQ (reference sequence). The DNA of the CDR3 is TGTGCCAGCAGCTTAGGGACTATACAAGAGACCCAGTACTTC. As protein: CASSLGTIQETQYF. Looking up the rest from reference TRBV7-9 and TRBJ2-5 gives the full variable domain: DTGVSQNPRHKITKRGQNVTFRCDPISEHNRLYWYRQTLGQGPEFLTYFQNEAQLEKSRLLSDRFSAERPKGSFSTLEIQRTEQGDSAMYLCASSLGTIQETQYFGPGTRLLVL.

This chain uses TRBV6-5 with TRBJ2-7, with TRBD2 matching 10 bases. V dropped 10 bases and J dropped 3; count of bases not matched to a gene: 9. The CDR3 is made up of 14 amino acids. Germline CDR1 and CDR2: MNHEY and SVGAGI. The CDR3 DNA follows: TGTGCCACTGCGTCTAGCGGGAGCATCTACGAGCAGTACTTC. Encoded protein: CATASSGSIYEQYF.

The V and J genes are TRBV18 and TRBJ1-3; 8 bases line up with TRBD1. This CDR3 has 14 amino acids. Trimming removed 6 bases from V and 8 bases from J; junction bases left unmatched: 9. Germline lookup yields CDR1 KGHSH and CDR2 LQKENI. The DNA for the CDR3 is TGTGCCAGCTCGGGGACAGGCCGCGGTGACACCATATATTTT. This translates into CASSGTGRGDTIYF.

The chain combines TRBV3-1 (or the pseudogene TRBV3-2) with TRBJ1-3; the match to TRBD1 covers 9 bases. J lost 5 bases, V lost 4 bases, and 3 bases had no gene match. Germline V lookup: CDR1 LGHDT, CDR2 YNNKEL (reference sequence). There are 14 residues in the CDR3. Here the CDR3 DNA reads TGTGCCAGCAGCCTGGGACAGGGCCGAAACACCATATATTTT. This translates into CASSLGQGRNTIYF.

This clone is a singleton in its sample. The V gene is TRBV10-1, the J gene TRBJ1-1; weak D call: TRBD1 (6 bases). The CDR3 has 14 residues. Germline assignment: CDR1 WNHNN and CDR2 SYGVQD (reference sequence). V was shortened by 2 bases and J by 7 bases, with 14 bases between the two germline ends. In nucleotides, the CDR3 is TGCGCCAGCAGTGAGACAGGGTGGGACAATGAAGCTTTCTTT. Translation: CASSETGWDNEAFF.